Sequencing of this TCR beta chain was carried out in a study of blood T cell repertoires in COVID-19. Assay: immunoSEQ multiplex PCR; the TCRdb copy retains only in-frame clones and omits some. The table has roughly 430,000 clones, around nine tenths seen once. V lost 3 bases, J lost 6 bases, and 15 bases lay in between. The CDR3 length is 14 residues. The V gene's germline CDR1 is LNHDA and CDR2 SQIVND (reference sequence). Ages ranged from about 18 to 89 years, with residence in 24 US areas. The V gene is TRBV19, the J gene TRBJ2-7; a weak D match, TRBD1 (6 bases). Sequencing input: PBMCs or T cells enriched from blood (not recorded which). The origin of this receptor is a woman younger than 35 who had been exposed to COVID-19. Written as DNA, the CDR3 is TGTGCCAGTAGTATCGGGGCAGGGGTCGGCGAGCAGTACTTC. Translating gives CASSIGAGVGEQYF.